The 13 T cell receptor beta chains given below trace back to one sample, sequenced in a study of a mutant IDH1 vaccine in newly diagnosed glioma. Profiling relied on immunoSEQ multiplex PCR, and the TCRdb table lists in-frame clones only, not all of them. The sample holds about 21,000 clones, roughly 89% seen once. These receptors have no identified antigens. The time point is: week 11, during vaccination. Vaccinated patients received 300 ug of mutant IDH1 20-mer peptide per dose, with topical imiquimod. Source: PBMCs, taken from a glioma patient whose treatment included an IDH1 peptide vaccine. The origin of the receptors is a woman aged 40 to 50 with glioma.

The J gene is TRBJ2-5, the V gene TRBV19; D is unresolved. The CDR3 has 13 amino acids. V was shortened by 0 bases and J by 3 bases, with 5 bases between the two germline ends. Germline assignment: CDR1 LNHDA and CDR2 SQIVND (reference sequence). CDR3 nucleotide sequence: TGTGCCAGTAGTATAGACGGTGAAGAGACCCAGTACTTC. The encoded protein is CASSIDGEETQYF.

The chain couples TRBV5-6 to TRBJ1-5, with 9 bases aligning to TRBD1. The J segment lost 5 bases and the V segment lost 2 bases, leaving 2 bases of the junction unmatched. Germline values: CDR1 SGHDT, CDR2 YYEEEE. The CDR3 loop spans 14 amino acids. The CDR3: CASSLGDRDQPQHF. CDR3 DNA: TGTGCCAGCAGCTTAGGGGACAGGGATCAGCCCCAGCATTTT.

In nucleotides, the CDR3 is TGTGCCAGCAGCAATATAAACACCATATATTTT. Encoded protein: CASSNINTIYF. The genes are TRBV7-9 and TRBJ1-3, with no clear D. The germline V gene encodes CDR1 SEHNR and CDR2 FQNEAQ (reference sequence). V was clipped by 5 bases and J by 6 bases, with 5 bases between them. There are 11 residues in the CDR3.

The genes are TRBV6-4 and TRBJ2-2, with D unclear. The CDR3 runs to 15 residues. The V end was cut by 0 bases, the J end by 5 bases, with 10 bases between. From germline, CDR1 is MRHNA and CDR2 SNTAGT. CDR3 sequence reads: CASSDSPHGTGELFF. CDR3 sequence (DNA): TGTGCCAGCAGTGACTCGCCCCACGGAACCGGGGAGCTGTTTTTT.

V is TRBV7-8 and J is TRBJ1-1; a possible D gene is TRBD1 (6 bases). From germline, CDR1 is SGHVS and CDR2 FQNEAQ. The CDR3 is 13 amino acids. V lost 4 bases to trimming and J lost 1 base, with 7 bases between them. The CDR3 region is CASSSGQNTEAFF. CDR3 in DNA: TGTGCCAGCAGCTCGGGACAGAACACTGAAGCTTTCTTT.

The rearrangement joins TRBV9 to TRBJ1-3; D uncertain. CDR3 length equals 14 residues. The V and J ends lost 0 bases and 2 bases respectively, with 6 bases between them. Germline V lookup: CDR1 SGDLS, CDR2 YYNGEE. The CDR3 sequence is CASSVGPPGNTIYF. DNA for the CDR3: TGTGCCAGCAGCGTAGGGCCCCCTGGAAACACCATATATTTT.

This CDR3 is CSVERRGEQYF. CDR3 nucleotide sequence: TGCAGCGTTGAAAGGAGGGGCGAGCAGTACTTC. The J gene is TRBJ2-7, the V gene TRBV29-1, with D tentatively TRBD2 (6 bases). The CDR3 has 11 amino acids. CDR1 and CDR2 (germline): SQVTM, ANQGSEA. V lost 2 bases to trimming and J lost 6 bases, with 8 bases between them.

The chain is built from TRBV5-1 and TRBJ2-4, with 8 bases identical to TRBD1. The CDR3 is made up of 15 amino acids. Germline CDR1 reads SGHRS; CDR2 reads YFSETQ. The V gene end was trimmed by 0 bases and the J gene end by 6 bases; junction bases not matched to a gene: 5. The CDR3 region has the DNA TGCGCCAGCAGCTTGGACGGACAGGGTTTAAACATTCAGTACTTC. Its protein is CASSLDGQGLNIQYF.

The chain carries TRBV6-1 and TRBJ1-4; D is unresolved. Trimming took off 5 bases at V and 1 base at J, with 11 bases between the two ends. The CDR3 is made up of 15 amino acids. Germline-derived CDR1 and CDR2 are MNHNS and SASEGT. This CDR3 reads CASSQLRRTNEKLFF. The CDR3 DNA reads as TGTGCCAGCAGTCAACTCAGGCGAACTAATGAAAAACTGTTTTTT.

This clone was observed a single time. The chain couples TRBV13 to TRBJ2-3; a possible D gene is TRBD2 (6 bases). From germline, CDR1 is PRHDT and CDR2 FYEKMQ (reference sequence). V lost 4 bases, J lost 1 base, and 12 bases lay in between. The CDR3 has 15 residues. CDR3 protein: CASSSFERGTDTQYF. The CDR3 DNA reads as TGTGCCAGCAGCTCCTTCGAGCGGGGCACAGATACGCAGTATTTT.

The chain couples TRBV13 to TRBJ1-2; 7 bases are a match to TRBD1. The J segment lost 8 bases and the V segment lost 5 bases, leaving 8 bases of the junction unmatched. CDR3 length: 13 amino acids. CDR1 is PRHDT and CDR2 is FYEKMQ in the germline V gene (reference sequence). This chain's CDR3 is CASSRQGTMGYTF. The CDR3 coding sequence is TGTGCCAGCAGCCGACAGGGTACTATGGGCTACACCTTC. Full variable domain (rest looked up from reference TRBV13 and TRBJ1-2): AAGVIQSPRHLIKEKRETATLKCYPIPRHDTVYWYQQGPGQDPQFLISFYEKMQSDKGSIPDRFSAQQFSDYHSELNMSSLELGDSALYFCASSRQGTMGYTFGSGTRLTVV.

The rearrangement links TRBV5-5 to TRBJ1-2; 10 bases map to TRBD1. The CDR3 has 14 amino acids. Trimming removed 1 base from V and 7 bases from J; junction bases left unmatched: 4. Germline V CDR1 and CDR2: SGHKS, YYEKEE (reference sequence). The CDR3 DNA follows: TGTGCCAGCAGCTTGAGGACAGGGGGAATTGGCTACACCTTC. Its protein is CASSLRTGGIGYTF.

The chain combines TRBV2 with TRBJ2-7; D remains ambiguous. Per germline, CDR1 SNHLY and CDR2 FYNNEI. The CDR3 runs to 13 residues. Between the trimmed V and J ends, which lost 9 bases and 0 bases, there was a span of 12 bases. The CDR3 loop reads CASYRASSYEQYF. CDR3 sequence (DNA): TGTGCCAGTTACCGGGCCAGCTCCTACGAGCAGTACTTC.